This T cell receptor beta chain was documented in a study of cytomegalovirus exposure and HLA in healthy donors. Study outcomes and limitations: Earlier analysis found most TCR beta V segments productive about 87% or about 30% of the time. Reports indicated that the classifier achieved high specificity and sensitivity in diagnosing cytomegalovirus status. A later analysis reportedly found fewer N-insertions in an Asian-associated ancestry cluster than the roughly 680-donor mean.

The primer mix had 60 Vbeta and 13 Jbeta primers. Data came from immunoSEQ multiplex PCR; TCRdb stores just in-frame clones and leaves some out. The table has 200,000 to 250,000 clones, roughly 78% seen once. This CDR3 comprises 15 residues. V lost 3 bases and J lost 10; bases outside the gene matches: 10. Germline V lookup: CDR1 MGHDK, CDR2 SYGVNS. Note on this clone: Antigen: not known.

J is TRBJ2-1 and V is TRBV25-1; 9 bases align to TRBD2. The sample taken for sequencing was PBMCs. The source of this sequence is a boy younger than 18 in good health and CMV-seronegative. CDR3 DNA sequence: TGTGCCAGCAGTGACGGCGGGAGGGTAGGGCGAGAGCAGTTCTTC. This translates into CASSDGGRVGREQFF.